The rows below give T cell receptor beta chains drawn from one sample of a study of T-cell reconstitution after alpha-beta-depleted transplantation in children. One entry per CDR3 protein, called by TCRdb with MiXCR from the PCR reads. The data contain about 180,000 distinct CDR3 sequences, 11% of them singletons. The specimen was PBMCs, collected before TCRalphabeta/CD19-depleted stem cell transplant. Every receptor here comes from a boy younger than 10 with acute myeloid leukemia, due to receive a stem cell transplant. The CDR3 runs from the conserved cysteine through the conserved F or W. Fields, in order: J gene, V gene, D gene, clone size, CDR3 DNA, CDR3 protein. D genes are given only for firm matches. A row's size may be missing; if present it is once, few, many or a size class.

>TRBJ2-2|TRBV12-3/TRBV12-4|NA|many
TGTGCCAGCAGGTCTATCGGCGGGGAGCTGTTTTTT
CASRSIGGELFF
>TRBJ2-3|TRBV12-3/TRBV12-4|TRBD2|many
TGTGCCAGCAGTTTCGGGGCGGGGGGGCAAAGAGATACGCAGTATTTT
CASSFGAGGQRDTQYF
>TRBJ1-5|TRBV20-1|TRBD1|many
TGCAGTGCTAGAGAAGGAGGGGGCGGGTCACAACAGCCCCAGCATTTT
CSAREGGGGSQQPQHF
>TRBJ2-5|TRBV4-1|TRBD2|many
TGCGCCAGCAGCCGTTCGGGCCTGGCGGGGGGTGAGACCCAGTACTTC
CASSRSGLAGGETQYF
>TRBJ2-5|TRBV7-2|NA|many
TGTGCCAGCAGCCGGGATCCTGGGTCCCAAGAGACCCAGTACTTC
CASSRDPGSQETQYF
>TRBJ1-2|TRBV20-1|NA|many
TGCAGTGCTAGAACGGGGGCGGGGATGAATGGCTACACCTTC
CSARTGAGMNGYTF
>TRBJ2-5|TRBV7-9|NA|NA
TGTGCCACCAGCTTAGTTTGGGAGACCCAGTACTTC
CATSLVWETQYF
>TRBJ2-1|TRBV28|NA|many
TGTGCCAGCAGTTTCCCATGGGGTGAGCAGTTCTTC
CASSFPWGEQFF
>TRBJ2-1|TRBV4-2|NA|many
TGTGCCAGCAGCCCAGTTGGGCGGGGCCTCTCCTACAATGAGCAGTTCTTC
CASSPVGRGLSYNEQFF
>TRBJ2-1|TRBV5-1|NA|many
TGCGCCAGCAGCACGGCAGGGGAGGGTGAGCAGTTCTTC
CASSTAGEGEQFF
>TRBJ2-2|TRBV24-1|NA|few
TGTGCCACCAGTGATTTGCAAGGTGGAGTGTTCGGAGGGAACACCGGGGAGCTGTTTTTT
CATSDLQGGVFGGNTGELFF
>TRBJ2-5|TRBV3-1|TRBD2|NA
TGTGCCAGCAGCCAAGGGTTGCGGGGGGGATACCAAGAGACCCAGTACTTC
CASSQGLRGGYQETQYF
>TRBJ2-7|TRBV18|NA|many
TGTGCCAGCTCACCACCCGACTTTGCCGACGAGCAGTACTTC
CASSPPDFADEQYF
>TRBJ2-1|TRBV27|TRBD2|many
TGTGCCAGCATTGTAAGCGGGAGGGCCCCGTACAATGAGCAGTTCTTC
CASIVSGRAPYNEQFF
>TRBJ2-7|TRBV30|NA|many
TGTGCCTGGAGTGTACGTCTAGCAGCCGAGCAGTACTTC
CAWSVRLAAEQYF
>TRBJ1-2|TRBV20-1|NA|NA
TGCAGTGCTAGTCGCCCCTTCGGAGGGTATGGCTACACCTTC
CSASRPFGGYGYTF
>TRBJ2-7|TRBV2|NA|many
TGTGCCAGCAGAGCGGACCAATTCTACGAGCAGTACTTC
CASRADQFYEQYF
>TRBJ2-7|TRBV6-5|TRBD2|many
TGTGCCAGCAGTTACTCAAGGGTAGCGGGAGAAGCATACTCATACGAGCAGTACTTC
CASSYSRVAGEAYSYEQYF
>TRBJ1-5|TRBV28|NA|many
TGTGCCAGCAATCAGGGTGGGGGGAGCAATCAGCCCCAGCATTTT
CASNQGGGSNQPQHF
>TRBJ1-6|TRBV12-3/TRBV12-4|NA|NA
TGTGCCAGCAGCACGACCGAGGATTCACCCCTCCACTTT
CASSTTEDSPLHF
>TRBJ1-3|TRBV5-1|TRBD1|many
TGCGCCAGCAGCTTCAACAGGGGGCCTGGAAACACCATATATTTT
CASSFNRGPGNTIYF
>TRBJ2-2|TRBV6-4|NA|many
TGTGCCAGCAGTGAGACTAACACCGGGGAGCTGTTTTTT
CASSETNTGELFF
>TRBJ1-6|TRBV7-8|TRBD1|many
TGTGCCAGCAGCTTGGTTGGGACAGGGCGGAATTCACCCCTCCACTTT
CASSLVGTGRNSPLHF
>TRBJ2-5|TRBV6-6|NA|many
TGTGCCAGCAGTTACGAGACACGAGAGACCCAGTACTTC
CASSYETRETQYF
>TRBJ1-1|TRBV6-1|NA|many
TGTGCCAGCAGTGAAGGGTATGGGAGAAACACTGAAGCTTTCTTT
CASSEGYGRNTEAFF
>TRBJ2-5|TRBV7-6|NA|many
TGTGCCAGCAGCTCGTTGAGAGGGGGAGAGACCCAGTACTTC
CASSSLRGGETQYF
>TRBJ1-1|TRBV9|TRBD1|many
TGTGCCAGCAGTGCACCGGGGGACAGGGGAGGCATCATGAACACTGAAGCTTTCTTT
CASSAPGDRGGIMNTEAFF
>TRBJ2-5|TRBV11-2|TRBD2|many
TGTGCCAGCAGCTTAGGGGGGACTAGCGGGCGAGAGACCCAGTACTTC
CASSLGGTSGRETQYF
>TRBJ2-7|TRBV20-1|TRBD2|few
TGCAGTGCTAGGGGGATCCCTAGCGGGAGACAGTCTGCCTACGAGCAGTACTTC
CSARGIPSGRQSAYEQYF
>TRBJ2-1|TRBV6-2/TRBV6-3|TRBD2|many
TGTGCCAGCAGACCGGGAGGCAATGAGCAGTTCTTC
CASRPGGNEQFF
>TRBJ2-1|TRBV28|NA|many
TGTGCCAGCAATCCCGGCGGCGGCGCCCGGGTGGATGAGCAGTTCTTC
CASNPGGGARVDEQFF
>TRBJ1-1|TRBV5-5|NA|many
TGTGCCAGCAGCTTGGATGGGGTGAGCACTGAAGCTTTCTTT
CASSLDGVSTEAFF
>TRBJ2-1|TRBV5-1|NA|many
TGCGCCAGCAGCTTGCCCGGGCGCGAGCAGTTCTTC
CASSLPGREQFF
>TRBJ1-2|TRBV4-1|NA|NA
TGCGCCAGCAGCCAAGCGACTGCGACTATGACTGGGGAGCTCGGCTACACCTTC
CASSQATATMTGELGYTF
>TRBJ1-1|TRBV5-1|NA|many
TGCGCCAGCAGCTTGCCGGGGGGCAAGAACACTGAAGCTTTCTTT
CASSLPGGKNTEAFF
>TRBJ2-1|TRBV3-1|TRBD2|many
TGTGCCAGCAGCCCCGAGGTTATAGCGGGTATATGGGAGCAGTTCTTC
CASSPEVIAGIWEQFF
>TRBJ1-1|TRBV5-1|NA|many
TGCGCCAGCAGCTTCACAGTGAACACTGAAGCTTTCTTT
CASSFTVNTEAFF
>TRBJ1-4|TRBV7-8|NA|NA
TGTGCCAGCAGCTCCCGGCCCCGGCGGGACGAAAAACTGTTTTTT
CASSSRPRRDEKLFF
>TRBJ1-2|TRBV4-2|NA|many
TGTGCCAGCAGCCAAGATTCGCACCGTCCGACTGGGATCTATGGCTACACCTTC
CASSQDSHRPTGIYGYTF
>TRBJ2-1|TRBV10-2|NA|many
TGCGCCAGCAGTGAGTCGGTTTCTAGACTCTACAATGAGCAGTTCTTC
CASSESVSRLYNEQFF
>TRBJ1-1|TRBV7-9|TRBD1|many
TGCGCCAGCAGCTGGACAGGGGACACTGAAGCTTTCTTT
CASSWTGDTEAFF
>TRBJ1-6|TRBV28|TRBD1|few
TGTGCCAGCAGTGGATCGACAGGGTGGTCGGAGTCACCCCTCCACTTT
CASSGSTGWSESPLHF
>TRBJ2-1|TRBV20-1|NA|many
TGCAGTGCCAGGACTCGGGAGTTCTTC
CSARTREFF
>TRBJ2-1|TRBV19|TRBD2|NA
TGTGCCAGTAGTCCTCAGTGGGGACTAGCGGGAGAAGGTGAGCAGTTCTTC
CASSPQWGLAGEGEQFF
>TRBJ2-2|TRBV6-4|NA|many
TGTGCCAGCAGTGACTCAGGCGGGTACACCGGGGAGCTGTTTTTT
CASSDSGGYTGELFF
>TRBJ2-3|TRBV12-3/TRBV12-4|NA|many
TGTGCCAGCAGCCCTCTCGGAACAGATACGCAGTATTTT
CASSPLGTDTQYF
>TRBJ2-7|TRBV29-1|TRBD2|many
TGCAGCGCCGGGGGGATTGGGTCGGAGCAGTACTTC
CSAGGIGSEQYF
>TRBJ2-1|TRBV20-1|TRBD2|many
TGCAGTGCTAGAATGAGCGGGAATTCGTACAATGAGCAGTTCTTC
CSARMSGNSYNEQFF
>TRBJ2-4|TRBV27|NA|many
TGTGCCAGCAGTTTGCGAGGGACGGATCTAGCCAAAAACATTCAGTACTTC
CASSLRGTDLAKNIQYF
>TRBJ1-2|TRBV20-1|NA|many
TGCAGTGCCGGTTCCCGGGGGCTCTATGGCTACACCTTC
CSAGSRGLYGYTF
>TRBJ2-3|TRBV20-1|NA|many
TGCAGTGCTAGCCTCTCTCCCATAGATACGCAGTATTTT
CSASLSPIDTQYF
>TRBJ2-3|TRBV10-3|NA|many
TGTGCCATCAGTGCGGCGAGCACAGATACGCAGTATTTT
CAISAASTDTQYF
>TRBJ1-2|TRBV3-1|NA|many
TGTGCCAGCAGCCAGGGGTCGAGCGTCTATGGCTACACCTTC
CASSQGSSVYGYTF
>TRBJ1-1|TRBV12-3/TRBV12-4|NA|many
TGTGCCAGCAGAAGTACAGGGAGCACTGAAGCTTTCTTT
CASRSTGSTEAFF
>TRBJ1-1|TRBV29-1|NA|many
TGCAGCGGCCAGGGAGGGTCGGAAGCTTTCTTT
CSGQGGSEAFF